Listed below are T cell receptor beta chains from one sample, sequenced in a study of CD8 T cells in Susac syndrome. One entry per CDR3 protein results from TCRdb running MiXCR on the immunoSEQ multiplex PCR reads. The sample consists of around 200,000 distinct CDR3 sequences, approximately 95% of them appearing once. The sequencing sample was made of CD4+ T cells from PBMCs. Receptors originate from a human donor in good health. Both conserved end residues are part of each CDR3. The order of the fields is V gene, J gene, clone size, D gene, CDR3 DNA, CDR3 protein. D genes are given only for firm matches. Expanded clones get a size class; other rows say once, few or many, or leave the size out.

TRBV9	TRBJ2-4	.	.	TGTGCCAGCAGCCCGAGCGGACTTGGCATTCAGTACTTC	CASSPSGLGIQYF
TRBV7-9	TRBJ1-4	.	.	TGTGCCAGCAGCGGAGCACAGGGAATGGAAAAACTGTTTTTT	CASSGAQGMEKLFF
TRBV20-1	TRBJ2-5	.	.	TGCAGTGCTGGAACTAGCCCATTTCAGGAGACCCAGTACTTC	CSAGTSPFQETQYF
TRBV3-1	TRBJ2-5	.	.	TGTGCCAGCCTAACCGGGACATCGTTAGAGACCCAGTACTTC	CASLTGTSLETQYF
TRBV7-9	TRBJ1-2	.	TRBD1	TGTGCCAGCAGCTTAAATGACAGGGGGCATGGCTACACCTTC	CASSLNDRGHGYTF
TRBV3-1	TRBJ1-2	once	.	TGTGCCAGCAGCCAAGATGTGGCAGGTTCCTATGGCTACACCTTC	CASSQDVAGSYGYTF
TRBV3-1	TRBJ1-1	.	.	TGTGCCAGCAGCCACGGGGTCGGCACCTACACTGAAGCTTTCTTT	CASSHGVGTYTEAFF
TRBV30	TRBJ1-1	.	.	TGTGCCTGGAGTGTACCCGGGACGCTTAACACTGAAGCTTTCTTT	CAWSVPGTLNTEAFF
TRBV2	TRBJ1-4	.	.	TGTGCCAGCACCGTAGATGAAAAACTGTTTTTT	CASTVDEKLFF
TRBV4-3	TRBJ2-2	.	.	TGCGCCAGCAGCCCTAATAGAGGGATGGACACCGGGGAGCTGTTTTTT	CASSPNRGMDTGELFF
TRBV15	TRBJ1-1	.	.	TGTGCCACCAGCAGCAACAGGGTGGTTGGCACTGAAGCTTTCTTT	CATSSNRVVGTEAFF
TRBV6-5	TRBJ2-3	.	TRBD2	TGTGCCAGCGGACGATTAGCGGGGAGCACAGATACGCAGTATTTT	CASGRLAGSTDTQYF
TRBV20-1	TRBJ2-3	.	.	TGCAGTGCTAGAGATTCGGGGGTAGATACGCAGTATTTT	CSARDSGVDTQYF
TRBV20-1	TRBJ1-1	.	TRBD1	TGCAGTGCGCCGACGGACAGGGTGATCATGAACACTGAAGCTTTCTTT	CSAPTDRVIMNTEAFF
TRBV3-1	TRBJ1-4	.	.	TGTGCCAGCAGCGCAGGGGAAAGGTCTGAAAAACTGTTTTTT	CASSAGERSEKLFF
TRBV7-3	TRBJ2-3	.	.	TGTGCCACCACGTCGAGCGGTAGCACAGATACGCAGTATTTT	CATTSSGSTDTQYF
TRBV20-1	TRBJ2-7	.	TRBD1	TGCAGTGCCCCGGAGCGGGACAGGGCCTACGAGCAGTACTTC	CSAPERDRAYEQYF
TRBV7-9	TRBJ2-1	.	.	TGTGCCAGCAGCTTGCAAGCGGGTGGGTACAATGAGCAGTTCTTC	CASSLQAGGYNEQFF
TRBV14	TRBJ2-5	.	.	TGTGCCAGCAGCCAAGATCAAACAGGATACCGGGAGACCCAGTACTTC	CASSQDQTGYRETQYF
TRBV29-1	TRBJ1-1	.	.	TGCAGCGTTGAAAGGGCGGTGAACACTGAAGCTTTCTTT	CSVERAVNTEAFF
TRBV5-1	TRBJ2-3	.	.	TGCGCCAGCAGGTGGGGTGGGGGGCCGGAGGATACGCAGTATTTT	CASRWGGGPEDTQYF
TRBV9	TRBJ1-5	.	.	TGTGCCAGCAGCGCACAGGGTGGGGAAAATCAGCCCCAGCATTTT	CASSAQGGENQPQHF
TRBV19	TRBJ1-4	.	.	TGTGCCAGTAGTGAAACTAATGAAAAACTGTTTTTT	CASSETNEKLFF
TRBV29-1	TRBJ2-6	once	.	TGCAGCGTTCACGGTGGGGGATCTGGGGCCAACGTCCTGACTTTC	CSVHGGGSGANVLTF
TRBV18	TRBJ2-1	.	.	TGTGCCAGCTCACCGAATAGACCGGGCCCCTACAATGAGCAGTTCTTC	CASSPNRPGPYNEQFF
TRBV19	TRBJ2-1	.	.	TGTGCCAGTAGTATGGGTCCCTACAATGAGCAGTTCTTC	CASSMGPYNEQFF
TRBV27	TRBJ2-7	.	TRBD1	TGTGCCAGCAGTCCGGACAGGTTTGCCTACGAGCAGTACTTC	CASSPDRFAYEQYF
TRBV29-1	TRBJ1-1	.	.	TGCAGCGTTGCATTGGGGGCCTCTCTTGAAGCTTTCTTT	CSVALGASLEAFF
TRBV29-1	TRBJ2-7	.	TRBD1	TGCAGCGTTGAAGCCGGGACAGAGGACGAGCAGTACTTC	CSVEAGTEDEQYF
TRBV4-2	TRBJ2-3	.	.	TGTGCCAGCAGCAGGGGGGCAGGGATGACAGATACGCAGTATTTT	CASSRGAGMTDTQYF
TRBV20-1	TRBJ2-3	.	.	TGCAGTGCTCCCAGGGAGCATCCGACAGATACGCAGTATTTT	CSAPREHPTDTQYF
TRBV12-3/TRBV12-4	TRBJ1-1	.	.	TGTGCCAGCAGATCCCGCAGGGGAGATCACACTGAAGCTTTCTTT	CASRSRRGDHTEAFF
TRBV29-1	TRBJ2-1	once	TRBD1	TGCAGCGTCGATCGATCGGGACAGAACAATGAGCAGTTCTTC	CSVDRSGQNNEQFF
TRBV15	TRBJ2-3	.	.	TGTGCCACCAGCAGAGTGGCGGGCGGTTTCACAGATACGCAGTATTTT	CATSRVAGGFTDTQYF